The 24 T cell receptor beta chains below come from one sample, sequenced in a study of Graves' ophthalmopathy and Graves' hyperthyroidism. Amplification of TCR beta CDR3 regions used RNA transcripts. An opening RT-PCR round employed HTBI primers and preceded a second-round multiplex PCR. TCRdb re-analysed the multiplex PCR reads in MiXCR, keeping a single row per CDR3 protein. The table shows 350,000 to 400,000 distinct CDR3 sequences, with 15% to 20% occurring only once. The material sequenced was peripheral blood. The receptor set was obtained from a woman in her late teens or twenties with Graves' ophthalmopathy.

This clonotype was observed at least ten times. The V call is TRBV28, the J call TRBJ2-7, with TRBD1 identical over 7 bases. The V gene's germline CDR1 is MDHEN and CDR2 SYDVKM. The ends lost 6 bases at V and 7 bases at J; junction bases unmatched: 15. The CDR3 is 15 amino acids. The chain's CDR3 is CASSPTGTDGWEQYF. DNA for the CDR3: TGTGCCAGCAGCCCGACCGGGACAGACGGTTGGGAGCAGTACTTC.

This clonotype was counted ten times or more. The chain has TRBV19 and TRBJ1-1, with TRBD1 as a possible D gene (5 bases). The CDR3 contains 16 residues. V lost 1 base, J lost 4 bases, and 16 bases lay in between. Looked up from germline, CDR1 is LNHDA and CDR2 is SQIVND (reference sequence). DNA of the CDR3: TGTGCCAGTAGTATAGGAGGATTCAACGGGGCCACTGAAGCTTTCTTT. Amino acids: CASSIGGFNGATEAFF.

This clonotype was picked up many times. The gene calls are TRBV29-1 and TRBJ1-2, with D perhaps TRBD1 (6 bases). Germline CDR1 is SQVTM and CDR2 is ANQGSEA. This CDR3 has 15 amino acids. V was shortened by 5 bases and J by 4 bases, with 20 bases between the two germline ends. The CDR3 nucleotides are TGCAGCGTTTCCCCAGGGGCAGCGTCGGGCTATGGCTACACCTTC. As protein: CSVSPGAASGYGYTF.

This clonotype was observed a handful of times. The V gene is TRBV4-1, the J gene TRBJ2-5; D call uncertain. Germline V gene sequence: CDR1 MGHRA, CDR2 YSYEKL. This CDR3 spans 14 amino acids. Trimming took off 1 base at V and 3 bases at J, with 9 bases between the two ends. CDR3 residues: CASSQGEGKETQYF. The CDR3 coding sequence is TGCGCCAGCAGCCAAGGGGAAGGAAAAGAGACCCAGTACTTC.

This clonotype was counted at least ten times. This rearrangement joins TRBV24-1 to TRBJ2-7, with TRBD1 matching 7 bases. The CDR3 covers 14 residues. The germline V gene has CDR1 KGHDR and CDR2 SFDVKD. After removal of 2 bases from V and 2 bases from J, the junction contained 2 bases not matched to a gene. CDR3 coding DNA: TGTGCCACCAGTGATTGGGACAGCCCCTACGAGCAGTACTTC. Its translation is CATSDWDSPYEQYF.

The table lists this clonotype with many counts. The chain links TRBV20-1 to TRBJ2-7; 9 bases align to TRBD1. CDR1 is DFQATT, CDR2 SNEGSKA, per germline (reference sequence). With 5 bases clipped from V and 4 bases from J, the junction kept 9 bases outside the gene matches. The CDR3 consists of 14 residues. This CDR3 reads CSAPRQGVWYEQYF. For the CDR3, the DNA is TGCAGTGCTCCTAGACAGGGGGTTTGGTACGAGCAGTACTTC.

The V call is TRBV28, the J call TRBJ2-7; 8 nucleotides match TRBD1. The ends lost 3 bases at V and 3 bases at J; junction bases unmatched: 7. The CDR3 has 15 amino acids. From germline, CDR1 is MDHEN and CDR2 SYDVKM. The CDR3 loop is CASSLGGQVNYEQYF. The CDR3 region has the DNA TGTGCCAGCAGTTTGGGGGGACAGGTAAACTACGAGCAGTACTTC.

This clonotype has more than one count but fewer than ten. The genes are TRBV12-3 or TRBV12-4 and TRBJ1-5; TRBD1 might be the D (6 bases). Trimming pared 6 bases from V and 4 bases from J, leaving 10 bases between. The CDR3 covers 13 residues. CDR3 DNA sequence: TGTGCCAGCAGGACAGGACAAAATCAGCCCCAGCATTTT. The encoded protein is CASRTGQNQPQHF.

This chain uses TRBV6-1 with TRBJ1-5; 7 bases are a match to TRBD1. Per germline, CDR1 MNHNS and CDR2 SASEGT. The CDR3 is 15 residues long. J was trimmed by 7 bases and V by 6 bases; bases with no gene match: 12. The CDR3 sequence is CASSFEDRTTQPQHF. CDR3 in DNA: TGTGCCAGCAGCTTCGAGGACAGGACAACGCAGCCCCAGCATTTT.

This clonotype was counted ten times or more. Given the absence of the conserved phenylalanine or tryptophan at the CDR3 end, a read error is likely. CDR3 sequence reads: CASSLPGPSYEQYL. CDR3 coding DNA: TGTGCCAGCAGTCTCCCGGGGCCCTCCTACGAGCAGTACCTC. The V and J genes are TRBV12-3 or TRBV12-4 and TRBJ2-7; D tentatively reads TRBD1 or TRBD2 (5 bases each). The CDR3 has 14 amino acids. Trimming left V 5 bases short and J 0 bases short, with 11 bases between.

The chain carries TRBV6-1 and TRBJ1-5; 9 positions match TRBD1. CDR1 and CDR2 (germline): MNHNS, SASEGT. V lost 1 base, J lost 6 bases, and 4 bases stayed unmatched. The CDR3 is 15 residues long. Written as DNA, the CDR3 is TGTGCCAGCAGTGAAGGACAGGGGGTTGGTCAGCCCCAGCATTTT. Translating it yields CASSEGQGVGQPQHF.

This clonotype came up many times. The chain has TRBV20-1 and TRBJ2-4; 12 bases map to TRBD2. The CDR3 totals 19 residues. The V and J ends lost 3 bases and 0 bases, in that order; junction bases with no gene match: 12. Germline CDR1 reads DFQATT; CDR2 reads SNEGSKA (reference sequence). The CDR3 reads CSARRTSGNPPLAKNIQYF. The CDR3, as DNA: TGCAGTGCTAGGAGGACTAGCGGGAATCCTCCCTTAGCCAAAAACATTCAGTACTTC.

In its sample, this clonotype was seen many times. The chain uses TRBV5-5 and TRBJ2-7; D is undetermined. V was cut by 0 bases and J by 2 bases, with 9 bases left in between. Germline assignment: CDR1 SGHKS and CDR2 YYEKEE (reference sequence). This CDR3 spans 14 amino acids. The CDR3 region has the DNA TGTGCCAGCAGCTTGGTAGTGAATCCCTACGAGCAGTACTTC. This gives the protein CASSLVVNPYEQYF. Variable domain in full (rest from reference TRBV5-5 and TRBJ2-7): DAGVTQSPTHLIKTRGQQVTLRCSPISGHKSVSWYQQVLGQGPQFIFQYYEKEERGRGNFPDRFSARQFPNYSSELNVNALLLGDSALYLCASSLVVNPYEQYFGPGTRLTVT.

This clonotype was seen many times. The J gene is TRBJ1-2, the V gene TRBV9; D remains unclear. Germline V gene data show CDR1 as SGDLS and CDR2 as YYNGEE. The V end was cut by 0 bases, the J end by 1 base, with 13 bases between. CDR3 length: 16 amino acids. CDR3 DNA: TGTGCCAGCAGCGTAGGACCGGATACCTTTAACTATGGCTACACCTTC. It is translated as CASSVGPDTFNYGYTF.

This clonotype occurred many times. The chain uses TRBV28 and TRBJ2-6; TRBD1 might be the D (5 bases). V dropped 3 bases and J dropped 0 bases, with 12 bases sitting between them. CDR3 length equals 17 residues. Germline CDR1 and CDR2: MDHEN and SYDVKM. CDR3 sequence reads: CASSFKGLSSGANVLTF. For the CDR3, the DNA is TGTGCCAGCAGTTTTAAGGGGCTGAGCTCTGGGGCCAACGTCCTGACTTTC.

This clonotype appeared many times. The CDR3 is CASRTSGTDTQYF. The CDR3 bases are TGTGCCAGCAGGACTAGCGGCACAGATACGCAGTATTTT. This chain connects TRBV6-2 or TRBV6-3 to TRBJ2-3; 8 nucleotides match TRBD2. CDR3 size: 13 residues. V lost 6 bases to trimming and J lost 1 base; unmatched junction nucleotides: 0. The germline V gene has CDR1 MNHEY and CDR2 SVGEGT.

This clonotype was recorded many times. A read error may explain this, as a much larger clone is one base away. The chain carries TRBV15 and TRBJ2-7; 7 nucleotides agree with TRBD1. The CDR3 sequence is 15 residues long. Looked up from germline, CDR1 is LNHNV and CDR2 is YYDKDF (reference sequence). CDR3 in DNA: TGTGCCGCCAGCAGCCCCCGTGACAGGGCCTACGAGCAGTACTTC. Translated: CAASSPRDRAYEQYF.

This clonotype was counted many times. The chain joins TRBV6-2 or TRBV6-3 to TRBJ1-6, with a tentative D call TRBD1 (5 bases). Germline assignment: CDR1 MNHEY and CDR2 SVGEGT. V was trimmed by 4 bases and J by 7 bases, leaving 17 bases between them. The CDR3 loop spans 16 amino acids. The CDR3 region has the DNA TGTGCCAGCAGTTTTCAACCGGGACGGAGGAATTCACCCCTCCACTTT. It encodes CASSFQPGRRNSPLHF.

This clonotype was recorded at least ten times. CDR3 sequence reads: CASSSWAMNTEAFF. Written as DNA, the CDR3 is TGTGCCAGCAGTTCATGGGCGATGAACACTGAAGCTTTCTTT. The chain employs TRBV28 and TRBJ1-1; D unresolved. The V gene's germline CDR1 is MDHEN and CDR2 SYDVKM. The CDR3 has 14 residues. The V end was cut by 4 bases, the J end by 0 bases, with 9 bases between.

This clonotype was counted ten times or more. This CDR3 reads CASSGLTFSGNTIYF. The CDR3 nucleotides read TGTGCCAGCAGCGGCCTAACCTTCTCTGGAAACACCATATATTTT. The J gene is TRBJ1-3, the V gene TRBV7-2; D remains ambiguous. V was clipped by 5 bases and J by 0 bases, with 11 bases between them. Germline V gene lookup returns CDR1 SGHTA and CDR2 FQGNSA. The CDR3 contains 15 residues.

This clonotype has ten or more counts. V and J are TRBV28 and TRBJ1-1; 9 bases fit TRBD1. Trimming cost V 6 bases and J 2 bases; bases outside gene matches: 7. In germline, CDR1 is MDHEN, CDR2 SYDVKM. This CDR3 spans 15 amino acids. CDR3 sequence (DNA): TGTGCCAGCAGCCCGGGGGGACAGGGAAACACTGAAGCTTTCTTT. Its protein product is CASSPGGQGNTEAFF.

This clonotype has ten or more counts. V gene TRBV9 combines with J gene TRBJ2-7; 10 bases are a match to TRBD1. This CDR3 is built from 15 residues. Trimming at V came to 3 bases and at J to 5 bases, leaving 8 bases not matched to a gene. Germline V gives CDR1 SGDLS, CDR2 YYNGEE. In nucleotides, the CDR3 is TGTGCCAGCAGCGAGAGGACAGGGGGGTCTGACGAGCAGTACTTC. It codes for CASSERTGGSDEQYF.

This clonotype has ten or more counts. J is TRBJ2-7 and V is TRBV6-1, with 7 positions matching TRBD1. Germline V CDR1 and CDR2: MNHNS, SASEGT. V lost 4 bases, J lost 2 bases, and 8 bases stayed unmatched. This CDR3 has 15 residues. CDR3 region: CASSAITGVAYEQYF. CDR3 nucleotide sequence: TGTGCCAGCAGTGCTATAACAGGGGTGGCCTACGAGCAGTACTTC.

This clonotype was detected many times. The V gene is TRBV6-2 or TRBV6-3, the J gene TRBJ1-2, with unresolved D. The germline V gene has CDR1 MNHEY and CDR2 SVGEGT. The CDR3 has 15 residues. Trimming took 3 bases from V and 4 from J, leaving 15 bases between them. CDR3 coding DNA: TGTGCCAGCAGTTATTCGCCCGTGCCAGCCTATGGCTACACCTTC. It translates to CASSYSPVPAYGYTF.